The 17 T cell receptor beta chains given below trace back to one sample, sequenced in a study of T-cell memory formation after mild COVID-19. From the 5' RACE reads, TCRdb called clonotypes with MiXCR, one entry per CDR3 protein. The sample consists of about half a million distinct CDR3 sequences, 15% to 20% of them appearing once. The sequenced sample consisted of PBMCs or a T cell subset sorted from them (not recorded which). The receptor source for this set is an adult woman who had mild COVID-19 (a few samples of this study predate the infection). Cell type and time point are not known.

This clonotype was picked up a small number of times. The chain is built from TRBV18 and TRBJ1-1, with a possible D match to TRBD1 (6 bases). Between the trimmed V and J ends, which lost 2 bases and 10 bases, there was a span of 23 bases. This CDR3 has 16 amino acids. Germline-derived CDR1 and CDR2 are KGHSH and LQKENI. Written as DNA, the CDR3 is TGTGCCAGCTCACCAGAGCGGACAGTTAAAGTGGGGGGAGCTTTCTTT. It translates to CASSPERTVKVGGAFF.

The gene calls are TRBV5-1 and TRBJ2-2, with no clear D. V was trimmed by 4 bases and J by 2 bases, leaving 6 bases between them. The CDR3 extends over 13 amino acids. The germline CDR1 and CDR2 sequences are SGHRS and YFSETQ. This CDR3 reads CASSVYNTGELFF. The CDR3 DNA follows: TGCGCCAGCAGCGTATACAACACCGGGGAGCTGTTTTTT. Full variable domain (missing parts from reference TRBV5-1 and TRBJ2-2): KAGVTQTPRYLIKTRGQQVTLSCSPISGHRSVSWYQQTPGQGLQFLFEYFSETQRNKGNFPGRFSGRQFSNSRSEMNVSTLELGDSALYLCASSVYNTGELFFGEGSRLTVL.

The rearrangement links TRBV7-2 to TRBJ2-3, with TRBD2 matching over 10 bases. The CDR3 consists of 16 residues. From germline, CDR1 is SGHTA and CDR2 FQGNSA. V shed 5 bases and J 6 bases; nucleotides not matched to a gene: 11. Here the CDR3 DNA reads TGTGCCAGCAGCCCAGTCTCTAGCGGGAGTTTGGATACGCAGTATTTT. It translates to CASSPVSSGSLDTQYF.

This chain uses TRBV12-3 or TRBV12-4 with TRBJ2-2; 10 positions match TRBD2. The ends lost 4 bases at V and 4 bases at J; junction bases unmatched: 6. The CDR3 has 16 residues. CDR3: CASSSIAGGVTGELFF. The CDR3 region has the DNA TGTGCCAGCAGTTCCATAGCGGGAGGAGTCACCGGGGAGCTGTTTTTT.

In DNA, the CDR3 is TGCGCCAGCAGCTTGGATCGGACAGGGCATGGCTACACCTTC. It codes for CASSLDRTGHGYTF. This chain joins TRBV5-1 and TRBJ1-2; 8 nucleotides line up with TRBD1. The V segment lost 0 bases and the J segment 6 bases; nucleotides outside the gene matches: 4. CDR1 is SGHRS and CDR2 is YFSETQ in the germline V gene. CDR3 length: 14 amino acids.

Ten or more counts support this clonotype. CDR3 bases: TGCGCCAGCAGCCAAGGGAGGACAGTGAACACTGAAGCTTTCTTT. Its protein is CASSQGRTVNTEAFF. The chain is built from TRBV4-3 and TRBJ1-1; weak D call: TRBD1 (6 bases). Germline values: CDR1 LGHNA, CDR2 YSLEER. The CDR3 extends over 15 amino acids. Trimming shortened V by 1 base and J by 0 bases, and 9 bases separated the two germline ends.

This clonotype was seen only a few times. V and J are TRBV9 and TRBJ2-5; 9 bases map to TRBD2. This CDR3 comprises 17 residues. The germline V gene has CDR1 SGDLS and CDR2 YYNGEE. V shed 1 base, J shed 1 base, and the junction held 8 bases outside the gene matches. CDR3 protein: CASSVLGSGGTQETQYF. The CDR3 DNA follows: TGTGCCAGCAGCGTACTGGGTAGCGGGGGAACCCAAGAGACCCAGTACTTC. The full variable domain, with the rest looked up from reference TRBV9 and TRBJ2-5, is DSGVTQTPKHLITATGQRVTLRCSPRSGDLSVYWYQQSLDQGLQFLIQYYNGEERAKGNILERFSAQQFPDLHSELNLSSLELGDSALYFCASSVLGSGGTQETQYFGPGTRLLVL.

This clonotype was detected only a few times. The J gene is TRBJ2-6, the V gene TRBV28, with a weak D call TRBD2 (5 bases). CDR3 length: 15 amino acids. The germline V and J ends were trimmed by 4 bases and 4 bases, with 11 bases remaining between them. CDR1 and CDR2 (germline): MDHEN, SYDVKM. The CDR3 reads CASSSPGTGANVLTF. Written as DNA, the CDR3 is TGTGCCAGCAGTTCCCCGGGAACCGGGGCCAACGTCCTGACTTTC.

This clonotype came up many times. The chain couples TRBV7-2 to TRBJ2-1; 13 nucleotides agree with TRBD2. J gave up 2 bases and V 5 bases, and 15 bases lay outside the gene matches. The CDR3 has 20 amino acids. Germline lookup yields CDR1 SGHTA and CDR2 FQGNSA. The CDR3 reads CASSPTVSGLAGRAYNEQFF. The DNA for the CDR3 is TGTGCCAGCAGCCCCACGGTTTCGGGACTAGCGGGACGCGCCTACAATGAGCAGTTCTTC.

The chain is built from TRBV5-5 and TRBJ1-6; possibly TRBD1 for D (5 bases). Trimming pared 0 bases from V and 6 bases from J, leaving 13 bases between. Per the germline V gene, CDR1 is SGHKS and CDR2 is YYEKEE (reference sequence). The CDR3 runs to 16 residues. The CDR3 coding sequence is TGTGCCAGCAGCTTGGTAGCAGGGCCGACTAATTCACCCCTCCACTTT. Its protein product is CASSLVAGPTNSPLHF.

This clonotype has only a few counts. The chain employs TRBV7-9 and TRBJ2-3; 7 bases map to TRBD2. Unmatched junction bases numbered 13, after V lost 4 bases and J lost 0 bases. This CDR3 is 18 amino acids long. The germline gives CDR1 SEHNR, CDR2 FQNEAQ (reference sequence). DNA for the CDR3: TGTGCCAGCAGCTCCGTCCCATCGGCGGGGGTTAGCACAGATACGCAGTATTTT. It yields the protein CASSSVPSAGVSTDTQYF. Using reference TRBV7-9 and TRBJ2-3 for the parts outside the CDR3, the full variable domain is DTGVSQNPRHKITKRGQNVTFRCDPISEHNRLYWYRQTLGQGPEFLTYFQNEAQLEKSRLLSDRFSAERPKGSFSTLEIQRTEQGDSAMYLCASSSVPSAGVSTDTQYFGPGTRLTVL.

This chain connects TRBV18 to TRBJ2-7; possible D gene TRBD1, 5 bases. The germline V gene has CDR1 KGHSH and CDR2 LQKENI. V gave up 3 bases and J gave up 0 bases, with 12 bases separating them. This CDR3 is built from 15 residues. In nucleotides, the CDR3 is TGTGCCAGCTCACCGGGTTGGGGCAACTCCTACGAGCAGTACTTC. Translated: CASSPGWGNSYEQYF. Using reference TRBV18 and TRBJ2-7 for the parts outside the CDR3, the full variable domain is NAGVMQNPRHLVRRRGQEARLRCSPMKGHSHVYWYRQLPEEGLKFMVYLQKENIIDESGMPKERFSAEFPKEGPSILRIQQVVRGDSAAYFCASSPGWGNSYEQYFGPGTRLTVT.

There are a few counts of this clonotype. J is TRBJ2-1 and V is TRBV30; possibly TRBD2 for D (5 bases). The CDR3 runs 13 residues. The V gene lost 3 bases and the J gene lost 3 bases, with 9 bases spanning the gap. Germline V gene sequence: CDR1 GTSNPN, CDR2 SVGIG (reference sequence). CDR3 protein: CAWSRGFYNEQFF. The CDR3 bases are TGTGCCTGGAGCCGGGGATTCTACAATGAGCAGTTCTTC.

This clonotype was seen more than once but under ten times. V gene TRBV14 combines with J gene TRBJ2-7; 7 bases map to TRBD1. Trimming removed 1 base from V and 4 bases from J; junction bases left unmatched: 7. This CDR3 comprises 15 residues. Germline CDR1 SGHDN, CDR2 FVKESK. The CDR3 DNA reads TGTGCCAGCAGCCAAGGTTCTGGGACAGTTTACGAGCAGTACTTC. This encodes CASSQGSGTVYEQYF. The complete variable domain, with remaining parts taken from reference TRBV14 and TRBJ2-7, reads EAGVTQFPSHSVIEKGQTVTLRCDPISGHDNLYWYRRVMGKEIKFLLHFVKESKQDESGMPNNRFLAERTGGTYSTLKVQPAELEDSGVYFCASSQGSGTVYEQYFGPGTRLTVT.

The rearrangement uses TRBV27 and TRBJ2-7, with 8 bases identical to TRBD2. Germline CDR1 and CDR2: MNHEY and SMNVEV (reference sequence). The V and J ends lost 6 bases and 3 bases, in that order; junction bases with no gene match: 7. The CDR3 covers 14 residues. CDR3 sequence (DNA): TGTGCCAGCAGCCGAGCGGGAGTTGACTACGAGCAGTACTTC. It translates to CASSRAGVDYEQYF.

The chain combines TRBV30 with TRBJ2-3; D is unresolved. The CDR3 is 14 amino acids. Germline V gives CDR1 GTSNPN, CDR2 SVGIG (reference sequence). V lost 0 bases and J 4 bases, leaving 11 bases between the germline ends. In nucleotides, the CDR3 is TGTGCCTGGAGTGTCTACGGGTTGTCAGATACGCAGTATTTT. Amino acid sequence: CAWSVYGLSDTQYF.

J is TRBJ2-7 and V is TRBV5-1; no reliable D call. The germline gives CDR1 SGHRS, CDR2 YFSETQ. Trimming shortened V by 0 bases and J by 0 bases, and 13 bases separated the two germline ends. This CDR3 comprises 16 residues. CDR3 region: CASSLGRQSNSYEQYF. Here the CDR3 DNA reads TGCGCCAGCAGCTTGGGCCGACAATCAAACTCCTACGAGCAGTACTTC.